This T cell receptor beta chain was identified during a study of molecular identifiers for immune sequencing clone quantification. The sorting of naive CD8 T cells used the CD8+CD4-CCR7+CD45RA+ phenotype. This clonotype was detected only a few times. Germline V gene data show CDR1 as SGHAT and CDR2 as FQNNGV. This CDR3 is 11 amino acids long. Trimming shortened V by 7 bases and J by 8 bases, and 8 bases separated the two germline ends. TCRdb analysed the PCR reads with MiXCR anew, one entry per CDR3 protein. Of 80,000 to 130,000 distinct CDR3 sequences in the sample, roughly a third were seen once. This sequence was found in a human donor in good health. Some libraries in this study had Jurkat cell RNA spiked in. Sequencing used naive CD8+ T cells from blood, with Jurkat cell RNA spiked in. Sample subset: FACS-sorted CD8+CD4-CCR7+CD45RA+ naive T cells. The V call is TRBV11-2, the J call TRBJ2-2; no clear D gene. The CDR3 here is CASTFSGELFF. DNA for the CDR3: TGTGCCAGCACCTTCTCTGGGGAGCTGTTTTTT.